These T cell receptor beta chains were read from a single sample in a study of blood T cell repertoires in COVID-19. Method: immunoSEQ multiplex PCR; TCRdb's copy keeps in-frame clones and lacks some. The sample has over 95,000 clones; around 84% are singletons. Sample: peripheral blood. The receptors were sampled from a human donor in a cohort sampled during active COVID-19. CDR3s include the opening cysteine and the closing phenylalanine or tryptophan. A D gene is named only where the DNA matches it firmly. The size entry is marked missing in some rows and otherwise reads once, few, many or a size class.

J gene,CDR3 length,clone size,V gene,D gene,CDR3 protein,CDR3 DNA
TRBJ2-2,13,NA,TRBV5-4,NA,CASSSPHGGELFF,TGTGCCAGCAGCTCCCCGCACGGGGGGGAGCTGTTTTTT
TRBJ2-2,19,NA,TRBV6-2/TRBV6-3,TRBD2,CASSYLGLAGIANTGELFF,TGTGCCAGCAGTTACCTGGGACTAGCGGGGATTGCGAACACCGGGGAGCTGTTTTTT
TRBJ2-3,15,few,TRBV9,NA,CASSVLASSTDTQYF,TGTGCCAGCAGCGTCCTAGCGTCTAGCACAGATACGCAGTATTTT
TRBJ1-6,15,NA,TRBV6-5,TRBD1,CASSPRGQGASPLHF,TGTGCCAGCAGTCCCCGGGGACAGGGGGCATCACCCCTCCACTTT
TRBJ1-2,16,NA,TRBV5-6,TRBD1,CASSGTGTGVSYGYTF,TGTGCCAGCAGCGGAACCGGGACAGGGGTTAGCTATGGCTACACCTTC
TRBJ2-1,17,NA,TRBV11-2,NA,CASSLEDAPRGYNEQFF,TGTGCCAGCAGCTTAGAAGATGCGCCAAGGGGCTACAATGAGCAGTTCTTC
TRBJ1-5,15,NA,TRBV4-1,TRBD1,CASSQATGSNQPQHF,TGCGCCAGCAGCCAAGCGACAGGGAGCAATCAGCCCCAGCATTTT
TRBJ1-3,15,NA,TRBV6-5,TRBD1,CASKQGPPSGNTIYF,TGTGCCAGCAAACAGGGGCCACCCTCTGGAAACACCATATATTTT
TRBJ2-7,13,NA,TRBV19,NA,CASSRERSYEQYF,TGTGCCAGTAGTCGGGAGCGGTCCTACGAGCAGTACTTC
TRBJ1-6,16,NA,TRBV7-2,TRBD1,CASSFTGGSDNSPLHF,TGTGCCAGCAGCTTTACAGGGGGAAGTGACAATTCACCCCTCCACTTT
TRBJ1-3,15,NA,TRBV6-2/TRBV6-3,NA,CASSYTSGSGNTIYF,TGTGCCAGCAGTTACACGTCGGGATCTGGAAACACCATATATTTT
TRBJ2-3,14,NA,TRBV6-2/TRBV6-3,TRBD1,CASSLDRSTDTQYF,TGTGCCAGCAGTTTGGACAGGAGCACAGATACGCAGTATTTT
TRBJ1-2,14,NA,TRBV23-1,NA,CASSQSGQGYGYTF,TGCGCCAGCAGTCAATCGGGTCAGGGCTATGGCTACACCTTC
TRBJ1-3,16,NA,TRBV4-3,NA,CASSQVGLNSGNTIYF,TGCGCCAGCAGCCAAGTGGGACTGAACTCTGGAAACACCATATATTTT
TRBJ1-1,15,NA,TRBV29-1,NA,CSVFEMRRTKTEAFF,TGCAGCGTTTTTGAAATGAGGCGAACGAAGACTGAAGCTTTCTTT
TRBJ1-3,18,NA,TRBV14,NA,CASSQDLTGRRSGNTIYF,TGTGCCAGCAGCCAAGATTTAACAGGGAGACGGTCTGGAAACACCATATATTTT
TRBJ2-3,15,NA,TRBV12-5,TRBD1,CASGRDRVPTDTQYF,TGTGCTAGTGGCCGTGACAGGGTTCCGACAGATACGCAGTATTTT
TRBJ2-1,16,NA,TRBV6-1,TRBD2,CASSASGGYSYNEQFF,TGTGCCAGCAGTGCTAGCGGGGGTTATTCCTACAATGAGCAGTTCTTC
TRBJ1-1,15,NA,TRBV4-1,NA,CASSQDRDRRSEAFF,TGCGCCAGCAGCCAAGACCGCGACCGAAGGAGTGAAGCTTTCTTT
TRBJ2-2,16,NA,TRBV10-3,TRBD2,CAISPSGGASTGELFF,TGTGCCATCAGTCCTAGCGGGGGGGCTAGCACCGGGGAGCTGTTTTTT
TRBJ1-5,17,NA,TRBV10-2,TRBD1,CASSVVAGTAFNQPQHF,TGCGCCAGCAGTGTTGTCGCCGGGACAGCGTTCAATCAGCCCCAGCATTTT
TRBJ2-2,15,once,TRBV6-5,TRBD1,CASRSDRVNTGELFF,TGTGCCAGCAGGTCCGACAGGGTGAACACCGGGGAGCTGTTTTTT
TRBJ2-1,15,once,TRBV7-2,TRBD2,CASSLSSGTYNEQFF,TGTGCCAGCAGCTTGTCTAGCGGTACCTACAATGAGCAGTTCTTC
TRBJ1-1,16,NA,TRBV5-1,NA,CASSSAGGGVNTEAFF,TGCGCCAGCAGCTCCGCCGGGGGGGGCGTGAACACTGAAGCTTTCTTT
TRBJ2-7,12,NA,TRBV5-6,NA,CASSEGAYEQYF,TGTGCCAGCTCCGAGGGCGCCTACGAGCAGTACTTC
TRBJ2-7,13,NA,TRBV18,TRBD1,CASSPQGQDEQYF,TGTGCCAGCTCACCACAAGGACAGGACGAGCAGTACTTC
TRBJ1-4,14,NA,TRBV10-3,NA,CAISSDRRGEKLFF,TGTGCCATCAGTTCAGACAGACGCGGTGAAAAACTGTTTTTT
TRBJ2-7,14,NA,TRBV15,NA,CATSRAGDAYEQYF,TGTGCCACCAGCAGAGCGGGGGATGCCTACGAGCAGTACTTC
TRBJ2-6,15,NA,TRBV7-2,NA,CASSPAASGANVLTF,TGTGCCAGCAGCCCCGCGGCCTCTGGGGCCAACGTCCTGACTTTC
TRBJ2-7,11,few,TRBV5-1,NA,CASTETGEQYF,TGCGCCAGCACAGAAACAGGGGAGCAGTACTTC
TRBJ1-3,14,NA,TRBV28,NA,CASSSYSMGDTIYF,TGTGCCAGCAGTTCCTACTCTATGGGAGACACCATATATTTT
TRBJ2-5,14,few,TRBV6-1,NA,CASSDVRGWETQYF,TGTGCCAGCAGTGATGTAAGGGGGTGGGAGACCCAGTACTTC
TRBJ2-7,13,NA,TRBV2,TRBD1,CATRGTGVGEQYF,TGTGCCACCCGAGGGACAGGGGTCGGTGAGCAGTACTTC
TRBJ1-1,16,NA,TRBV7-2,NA,CASSEPGDSKGTEAFF,TGTGCCAGCAGCGAACCCGGGGACTCAAAGGGCACTGAAGCTTTCTTT
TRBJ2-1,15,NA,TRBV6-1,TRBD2,CASSEYGGGANEQFF,TGTGCCAGCAGTGAATATGGCGGGGGGGCCAATGAGCAGTTCTTC
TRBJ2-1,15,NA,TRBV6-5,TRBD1,CASSYGGQGGSEQFF,TGTGCCAGCAGTTACGGGGGACAGGGAGGCAGTGAGCAGTTCTTC
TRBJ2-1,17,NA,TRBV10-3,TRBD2,CAISGGPAGGKYNEQFF,TGTGCCATCAGTGGGGGCCCAGCGGGGGGCAAATACAATGAGCAGTTCTTC
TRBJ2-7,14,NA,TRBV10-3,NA,CAISLRQDYYEQYF,TGTGCCATCAGTCTAAGACAGGATTACTACGAGCAGTACTTC
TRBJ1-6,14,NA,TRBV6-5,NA,CASSNRAEGSPLHF,TGTGCCAGCAGCAACAGGGCAGAGGGTTCACCCCTCCACTTT
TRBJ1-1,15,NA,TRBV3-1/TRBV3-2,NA,CASSHLPRGRTEAFF,TGTGCCAGCAGCCACCTCCCAAGAGGGCGGACTGAAGCTTTCTTT
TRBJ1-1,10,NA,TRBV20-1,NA,CSASVTEAFF,TGCAGTGCCAGCGTCACTGAAGCTTTCTTT